This entry is about one T cell receptor (beta chain). Its antigen is still unknown. Via MiXCR, TCRdb re-called the RACE reads, giving one row per CDR3 protein. The top ten hold 2.1% of the sample, which has about 99,000 distinct CDR3 sequences, roughly 12% seen once. Time point given: patch test 1, 2 weeks after DPC sensitization. The treatment was: therapeutic diphenylcyclopropenone sensitization with weekly scalp DPC. The data were taken from a study of human T cells and chemical hapten exposure. Looking at the study overall: Throughout a study of 20 to 30 weeks, patients underwent weekly scalp administration of diphenylcyclopropenone doses. General study findings and limits: Alopecia was present in the donors, so their immune response may differ from healthy people's. TCRs exceeding 1 in 1000 frequency stayed unchanged with DPC sensitization.

V was cut by 1 base and J by 7 bases, with 17 bases left in between. This CDR3 contains 15 residues. The chain joins TRBV12-3 or TRBV12-4 to TRBJ2-7; perhaps TRBD2 as D (5 bases). This sequence originates from a woman aged 40 to 55 with alopecia areata. Some clones in this sample may be carry-over from other donors' samples. The specimen comprised whole blood, sampled in connection with sensitization to the hapten diphenylcyclopropenone (DPC). The CDR3 sequence: CASSLVGRELREQYF. The CDR3 DNA follows: TGTGCCAGCAGTTTAGTTGGTAGGGAGCTACGGGAGCAGTACTTC.